This passage covers 21 T cell receptor beta chains from one sample sequenced in a study of cytomegalovirus exposure and HLA in healthy donors. Vbeta (60) and Jbeta (13) primers were used in the PCR. Assay used: immunoSEQ multiplex PCR; TCRdb lists only in-frame clones, some missing. The table includes 150,000 to 200,000 clones, around 81% detected once. The sample taken for sequencing was PBMCs. These receptors all stem from a man aged 25-45 years in good health and CMV-seronegative.

This chain uses TRBV4-1 with TRBJ2-5; 9 bases map to TRBD2. The CDR3 is 16 amino acids. J lost 5 bases, V lost 1 base, and 8 bases had no gene match. In germline, CDR1 is MGHRA, CDR2 YSYEKL. CDR3 protein: CASSQVTSGFGETQYF. The CDR3 coding sequence is TGCGCCAGCAGCCAAGTTACTAGCGGGTTCGGGGAGACCCAGTACTTC.

The chain combines TRBV30 with TRBJ1-1, with D possibly matching TRBD1 (5 bases). CDR1 GTSNPN and CDR2 SVGIG come from the germline V gene (reference sequence). V gave up 2 bases and J gave up 8 bases, with 9 bases separating them. This CDR3 is 11 amino acids long. The CDR3 bases are TGTGCCTGGAGTTGGGAGGGGGAAGCTTTCTTT. It encodes CAWSWEGEAFF.

This chain uses TRBV7-8 with TRBJ2-1, with 16 positions matching TRBD2. J was trimmed by 7 bases and V by 5 bases; bases with no gene match: 11. CDR1 is SGHVS and CDR2 is FQNEAQ in the germline V gene. This CDR3 comprises 18 residues. Written as DNA, the CDR3 is TGTGCCAGCAGCGGGACTAGCGGGAGGGCGAGTGGCGGGAATGAGCAGTTCTTC. Protein sequence: CASSGTSGRASGGNEQFF. Full variable domain (remainder filled in from reference TRBV7-8 and TRBJ2-1): GAGVSQSPRYKVAKRGQDVALRCDPISGHVSLFWYQQALGQGPEFLTYFQNEAQLDKSGLPSDRFFAERPEGSVSTLKIQRTQQEDSAVYLCASSGTSGRASGGNEQFFGPGTRLTVL.

This clone showed up just a few times. The CDR3 DNA is TGTGCCAGTAGTATTCGGGACAGGCGGGGAGAGCAGTACTTC. This gives the protein CASSIRDRRGEQYF. J is TRBJ2-7 and V is TRBV19; 8 bases line up with TRBD1. V lost 3 bases to trimming and J lost 7 bases; unmatched junction nucleotides: 8. Germline-derived CDR1 and CDR2 are LNHDA and SQIVND (reference sequence). This CDR3 spans 14 amino acids.

The CDR3: CASSYLGEGDYGYTF. CDR3 nucleotides: TGTGCCAGCAGCTACCTTGGGGAGGGGGACTATGGCTACACCTTC. The J gene is TRBJ1-2, the V gene TRBV11-2; maybe TRBD1 (6 bases). The CDR3 has 15 residues. The ends were cut back, 4 bases at V and 3 bases at J, with 15 bases in the middle. CDR1 is SGHAT and CDR2 is FQNNGV in the germline V gene.

The CDR3, as DNA: TGTGCCAGCACCAAAGAGGGGGCGCCCCTCCACTTT. Translating gives CASTKEGAPLHF. The chain uses TRBV5-6 and TRBJ1-6; TRBD1 matches at 7 bases. Germline CDR1 reads SGHDT; CDR2 reads YYEEEE. The V and J ends lost 6 bases and 13 bases, in that order; junction bases with no gene match: 7. CDR3 length equals 12 residues. The full variable domain, completed using reference TRBV5-6 and TRBJ1-6, is DAGVTQSPTHLIKTRGQQVTLRCSPKSGHDTVSWYQQALGQGPQFIFQYYEEEERQRGNFPDRFSGHQFPNYSSELNVNALLLGDSALYLCASTKEGAPLHFGNGTRLTVT.

The chain employs TRBV18 and TRBJ1-2; 9 nucleotides agree with TRBD1. This CDR3 region has 13 residues. J lost 7 bases, V lost 3 bases, and 3 bases had no gene match. In germline, CDR1 is KGHSH, CDR2 LQKENI. CDR3 DNA sequence: TGTGCCAGCTCACCCCCACAGGGGGCTGGCTACACCTTC. The encoded protein is CASSPPQGAGYTF.

V and J are TRBV5-1 and TRBJ2-3; 10 bases line up with TRBD2. Germline loops: CDR1 SGHRS, CDR2 YFSETQ. This CDR3 comprises 18 residues. The J segment lost 5 bases and the V segment lost 1 base, leaving 13 bases of the junction unmatched. In nucleotides, the CDR3 is TGCGCCAGCAGCTTGTACGGAAGTCTAGCGGGAGTGGAAGATACGCAGTATTTT. Its translation is CASSLYGSLAGVEDTQYF.

This chain links TRBV2 with TRBJ2-5; D gene ambiguous. Deletions cut 4 bases from V and 2 bases from J, with 14 bases between. The CDR3 contains 15 residues. Germline V lookup: CDR1 SNHLY, CDR2 FYNNEI. CDR3 nucleotide sequence: TGTGCCAGCAGTGGGGTGGGCTCCCCTCAAGAGACCCAGTACTTC. It specifies CASSGVGSPQETQYF.

The chain has TRBV9 and TRBJ2-7; D call uncertain. Trimming removed 0 bases from V and 0 bases from J, with 7 bases in between. The CDR3 is made up of 14 amino acids. CDR1 is SGDLS and CDR2 is YYNGEE in the germline V gene. The CDR3 bases are TGTGCCAGCAGCGTAGCTTCCAGCTCCTACGAGCAGTACTTC. Translated: CASSVASSSYEQYF.

The J gene is TRBJ2-7, the V gene TRBV27, with 7 nucleotides matching TRBD1. Trimming removed 6 bases from V and 5 bases from J; junction bases left unmatched: 10. This CDR3 is 14 amino acids long. CDR1 is MNHEY, CDR2 SMNVEV, per germline (reference sequence). The CDR3 sequence: CASRTWDSSHEQYF. For the CDR3, the DNA is TGTGCCAGCAGGACCTGGGACAGTAGCCACGAGCAGTACTTC.

J is TRBJ1-2 and V is TRBV19, with D hard to call. The CDR3 sequence is 15 residues long. The V end lost 3 bases, the J end lost 4 bases, and 15 bases lay between the germline ends. Germline CDR1 LNHDA, CDR2 SQIVND (reference sequence). The CDR3 protein is CASSIEGRMPYGYTF. DNA for the CDR3: TGTGCCAGTAGTATTGAGGGCCGGATGCCCTATGGCTACACCTTC.

The genes are TRBV9 and TRBJ2-7; D is possibly TRBD1 (6 bases). Germline values: CDR1 SGDLS, CDR2 YYNGEE. Trimming cost V 0 bases and J 2 bases, with 12 bases left between them. The CDR3 runs to 15 residues. The DNA for the CDR3 is TGTGCCAGCAGCGTAGCCCCAGGGGACCCCTACGAGCAGTACTTC. Amino acid sequence: CASSVAPGDPYEQYF. Full variable domain (outside the CDR3, taken from reference TRBV9 and TRBJ2-7): DSGVTQTPKHLITATGQRVTLRCSPRSGDLSVYWYQQSLDQGLQFLIQYYNGEERAKGNILERFSAQQFPDLHSELNLSSLELGDSALYFCASSVAPGDPYEQYFGPGTRLTVT.

This clone was picked up a small number of times. V usage is TRBV10-2 and J usage is TRBJ1-5; D perhaps matches TRBD1 (6 bases). The CDR3 is 14 residues long. V dropped 1 base and J dropped 5 bases, with 9 bases sitting between them. Per the germline V gene, CDR1 is WSHSY and CDR2 is SAAADI. The CDR3 sequence is CASSELDSYQPQHF. The DNA of the CDR3 is TGCGCCAGCAGTGAGTTGGACAGTTATCAGCCCCAGCATTTT.

The chain has TRBV7-3 and TRBJ2-1; 11 positions match TRBD2. The germline CDR1 and CDR2 sequences are SGHTA and FQGTGA. Germline trimming cut 5 bases from V and 5 bases from J; bases unmatched to any gene: 11. The CDR3 has 17 amino acids. CDR3 DNA sequence: TGTGCCAGCAGCAGAACCGGGACTAGCGGTTATAACAATGAGCAGTTCTTC. This sequence encodes CASSRTGTSGYNNEQFF.

V is TRBV30 and J is TRBJ1-3; D is unresolved. Deletions cut 0 bases from V and 0 bases from J, with 3 bases between. The CDR3 sequence is 13 residues long. CDR1 is GTSNPN, CDR2 SVGIG, per germline (reference sequence). The CDR3 is CAWSVLSGNTIYF. For the CDR3, the DNA is TGTGCCTGGAGTGTACTCTCTGGAAACACCATATATTTT.

In DNA form, the CDR3 reads TGTGCCAGCAGCCCGGGAGGGGGCTTAGGTAGAAAACTGTTTTTT. Translating it yields CASSPGGGLGRKLFF. This chain uses TRBV7-2 with TRBJ1-4, with 7 nucleotides matching TRBD1. In germline, CDR1 is SGHTA, CDR2 FQGNSA. The CDR3 runs to 15 residues. V shed 5 bases, J shed 10 bases, and the junction held 13 bases outside the gene matches.

J is TRBJ2-6 and V is TRBV11-2, with D perhaps matching TRBD1 (6 bases). The CDR3 runs 17 residues. The germline gives CDR1 SGHAT, CDR2 FQNNGV. Trimming took 0 bases from V and 0 from J, leaving 9 bases between them. Here the CDR3 DNA reads TGTGCCAGCAGCTTAGAAAACAGGGCCTCTGGGGCCAACGTCCTGACTTTC. It is translated as CASSLENRASGANVLTF.

This clone was recorded a few times. The CDR3 coding sequence is TGTGCCAGCACCTCCCGACCCCTTCGGGACACGGGCACAGATACGCAGTATTTT. Translating gives CASTSRPLRDTGTDTQYF. The J gene is TRBJ2-3, the V gene TRBV7-8; TRBD1 is a possible D gene (6 bases). V gave up 7 bases and J gave up 1 base, with 24 bases separating them. From germline, CDR1 is SGHVS and CDR2 FQNEAQ. This CDR3 is built from 18 residues.

The chain uses TRBV11-2 and TRBJ2-7; 10 nucleotides line up with TRBD2. J gave up 1 base and V 6 bases, and 6 bases lay outside the gene matches. In germline, CDR1 is SGHAT, CDR2 FQNNGV. CDR3 size: 15 residues. This chain's CDR3 is CASRIPGLASYEQYF. The CDR3, as DNA: TGTGCCAGCAGAATCCCGGGACTAGCGTCCTACGAGCAGTACTTC.

This clone was observed a handful of times. This rearrangement joins TRBV5-6 to TRBJ1-3; D gene unclear. Germline CDR1 reads SGHDT; CDR2 reads YYEEEE. The CDR3 is 16 amino acids. Trimming left V 2 bases short and J 0 bases short, with 12 bases between. The CDR3 protein is CASSFGVQSSGNTIYF. CDR3 nucleotide sequence: TGTGCCAGCAGCTTCGGGGTGCAGAGCTCTGGAAACACCATATATTTT.